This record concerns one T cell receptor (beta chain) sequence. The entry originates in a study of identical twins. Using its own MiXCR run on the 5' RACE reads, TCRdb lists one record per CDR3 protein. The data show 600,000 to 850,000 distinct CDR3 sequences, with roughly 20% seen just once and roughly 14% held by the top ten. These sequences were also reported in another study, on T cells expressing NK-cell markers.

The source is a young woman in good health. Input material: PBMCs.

The CDR3 protein is CASRGRGFSMNTEAFF. The CDR3 DNA reads as TGCGCCAGCAGGGGCAGGGGGTTCAGCATGAACACTGAAGCTTTCTTT. The rearrangement links TRBV4-3 to TRBJ1-1; TRBD1 aligns across 7 bases. V lost 6 bases and J lost 0; bases outside the gene matches: 10. CDR3 length equals 16 residues. CDR1 and CDR2 from the germline V gene are LGHNA and YSLEER.